This T cell receptor (beta chain) is from a study of regulatory T cells in long-lasting Graves disease. Germline-derived CDR1 and CDR2 are KGHSH and LQKENI. The CDR3 length is 15 residues. Trimming stripped 4 bases from V and 6 bases from J, with 19 bases between. In building TCR beta libraries, iRepertoire HTBI primers were used together with Arm-PCR of CDR3 regions. TCRdb reanalysed the multiplex PCR reads using MiXCR and keeps one entry per CDR3 protein. The sample comprises about 400,000 distinct CDR3 sequences, roughly 16% of which are singletons, and 20% to 25% rests with the top ten. This clonotype has at least ten counts. Time point specified: newly diagnosed GD, antithyroid drugs for less than 3 months. Generation of the TCR library employed RNA extracted from PBMCs. This sample was also put to use in a study of T cells in Graves' hyperthyroidism and ophthalmopathy. Per that paper: Appearing also in blood were most of the thyroid clonotypes expanded above 0.001. Before onset, by a median of around six months, the model predicted ophthalmopathy.

The genes are TRBV18 and TRBJ2-7; D remains unclear. The clonotype was recovered from a woman under 30 with Graves disease. Sequencing was performed on peripheral blood mononuclear cells (PBMCs), taken at new diagnosis, from a patient treated with antithyroid drugs. CDR3 amino acids: CASSLDFPGKSEQYF. CDR3 DNA sequence: TGTGCCAGCTCACTTGACTTCCCCGGTAAAAGCGAGCAGTACTTC.